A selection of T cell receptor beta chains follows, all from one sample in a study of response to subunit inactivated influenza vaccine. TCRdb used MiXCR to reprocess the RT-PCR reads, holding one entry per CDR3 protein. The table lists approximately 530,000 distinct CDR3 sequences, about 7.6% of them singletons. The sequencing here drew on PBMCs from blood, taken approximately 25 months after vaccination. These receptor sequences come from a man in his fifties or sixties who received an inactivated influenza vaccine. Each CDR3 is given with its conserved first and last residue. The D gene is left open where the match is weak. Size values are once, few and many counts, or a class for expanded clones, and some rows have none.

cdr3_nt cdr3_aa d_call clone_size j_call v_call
TGTGCCAGCAGCCAAGTTCTGGGACTTGGCGGAAACACCATATATTTT CASSQVLGLGGNTIYF NA NA TRBJ1-3 TRBV14
TGTGCCAGCAGCCAAGTCTTTAGCGGGGTCTTGGTCCGGAGCTACGAGCAGTACTTC CASSQVFSGVLVRSYEQYF TRBD2 NA TRBJ2-7 TRBV3-1
TGCAGTGCCTCGACAGGGTTGGATGAGCAGTTCTTC CSASTGLDEQFF TRBD1 NA TRBJ2-1 TRBV20-1
TGTGCCAGCAGCCTCGACAGGGATCGGGATAATGAGCAGTTCTTC CASSLDRDRDNEQFF TRBD1 many TRBJ2-1 TRBV5-5
TGTGCCATCAGTTGGACAGGGGCCTCGGCGGGAAGCACTGAAGCTTTCTTT CAISWTGASAGSTEAFF TRBD1 NA TRBJ1-1 TRBV10-3
TGCGCCAGCAGCCCGACAGGGATAAGGGAAAAACTGTTTTTT CASSPTGIREKLFF TRBD1 NA TRBJ1-4 TRBV4-1
TGTGCCATCAACACCGGGACAGGGGGTTCCTACGAGCAGTACTTC CAINTGTGGSYEQYF TRBD1 many TRBJ2-7 TRBV10-3
TGTGCCAGCAGTTACTCGCGGGTTCGGTCGGAGACCCAGTACTTC CASSYSRVRSETQYF NA NA TRBJ2-5 TRBV6-2/TRBV6-3
TGCAGTGCTAGAGATCTCGGGGATGTGAACACTGAAGCTTTCTTT CSARDLGDVNTEAFF NA NA TRBJ1-1 TRBV20-1
TGCAGTGCTAGAGCTGGGGGGAGGGGGACCCAGTACTTC CSARAGGRGTQYF TRBD2 NA TRBJ2-5 TRBV20-1
TGTGCCAGCAGTTCAAGGACAGGGGGCCAGGAAAAACTGTTTTTT CASSSRTGGQEKLFF TRBD1 few TRBJ1-4 TRBV27